This record looks at one T cell receptor beta chain sequence and its context. As yet, its antigen is unknown. Germline CDR1 MDHEN, CDR2 SYDVKM. With 0 bases clipped from V and 4 bases from J, the junction kept 5 bases outside the gene matches. CDR3 size: 16 residues. This entry comes from a study of cytomegalovirus exposure and HLA in healthy donors. The study's findings and limits: There were some V segments, including TRBV6-2 and TRBV6-3, excluded as indistinguishable. For most TCR beta V segments, an earlier analysis put the productive rate at about 87% or about 30% of the time.

The PCR was carried out with 60 Vbeta primers and 13 Jbeta primers. In the original analysis: The authors later counted around 80 million unique TCR beta chains, 9 million to 14 million of them shared. Libraries were prepared by immunoSEQ multiplex PCR; TCRdb keeps only in-frame clonotypes and omits some of them. The DNA gave D and trimming, while V, J and clone size come from that table. The table has about 150,000 clones, approximately 80% seen once. The V and J genes are TRBV28 and TRBJ1-2; 10 nucleotides agree with TRBD1. The receptor was isolated from a boy aged 2 to 10 in good health and CMV-seronegative. The sample taken for sequencing was PBMCs. For the CDR3, the DNA is TGTGCCAGCAGTTTATGGAATCGGGACAGGGGCTATGGCTACACCTTC. Its protein is CASSLWNRDRGYGYTF.